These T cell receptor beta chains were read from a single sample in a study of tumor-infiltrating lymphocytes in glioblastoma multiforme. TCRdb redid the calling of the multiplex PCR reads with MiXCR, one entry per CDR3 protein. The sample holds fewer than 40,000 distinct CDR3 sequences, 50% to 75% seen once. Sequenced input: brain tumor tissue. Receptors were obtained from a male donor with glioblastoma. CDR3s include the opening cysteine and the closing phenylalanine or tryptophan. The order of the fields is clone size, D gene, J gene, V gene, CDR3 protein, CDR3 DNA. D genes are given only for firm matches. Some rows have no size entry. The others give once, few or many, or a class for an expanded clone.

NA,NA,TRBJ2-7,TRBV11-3,CASSLDSVGEQYF,TGTGCCAGCAGCTTAGATTCGGTGGGGGAGCAATACTTC
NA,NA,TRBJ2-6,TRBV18,CGSYDSSGANVLTF,TGTGGCAGCTACGACAGCTCTGGGGCCAACGTCCTGACTTTC
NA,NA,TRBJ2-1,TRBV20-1,CSAREGGGRSLLDSYNEQFF,TGCAGTGCTAGAGAGGGAGGAGGACGGAGCCTACTTGACTCCTACAATGAGCAGTTCTTC
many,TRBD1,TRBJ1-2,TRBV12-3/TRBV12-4,CASSFGQARDYTF,TGTGCCAGCAGTTTCGGACAGGCCCGAGACTACACCTTC
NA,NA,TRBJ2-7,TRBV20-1,CSARVPGGSYEQYF,TGCAGTGCTAGAGTGCCAGGGGGGTCCTACGAGCAGTACTTC
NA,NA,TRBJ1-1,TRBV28,CASSRAGGGVRRNTEAFF,TGTGCCAGCAGCCGAGCGGGGGGAGGGGTGCGGAGGAACACTGAAGCTTTCTTT
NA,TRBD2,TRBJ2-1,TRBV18,CASSPSGLAGGEQFF,TGTGCCAGCTCACCCTCGGGACTAGCGGGGGGTGAGCAGTTCTTC
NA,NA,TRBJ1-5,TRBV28,CASSLAGGNNQPQHF,TGTGCCAGCAGTTTGGCGGGGGGAAACAATCAGCCCCAGCATTTT
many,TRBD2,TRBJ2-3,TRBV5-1,CASTTSGLTDTQYF,TGCGCCAGCACTACTAGCGGCCTCACAGATACGCAGTATTTT
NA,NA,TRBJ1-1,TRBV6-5,CASGYQEEGTEAFF,TGTGCTAGCGGTTATCAGGAAGAGGGCACTGAGGCTTTCTTT
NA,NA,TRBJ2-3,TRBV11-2,CASSTSSTDTQYF,TGTGCCAGCAGCACTTCGTCCACAGATACGCAGTATTTT
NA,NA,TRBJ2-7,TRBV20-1,CSARTDYELYF,TGCAGTGCAAGGACAGACTACGAGCTGTACTTC
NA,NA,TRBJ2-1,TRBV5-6,CASSFWSGEQFF,TGTGCCAGCAGCTTTTGGTCGGGAGAGCAGTTCTTC
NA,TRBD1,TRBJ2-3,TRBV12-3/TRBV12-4,CASSLGTGGNQPQYF,TGTGCCAGCAGTTTAGGGACAGGGGGCAACCAGCCCCAGTATTTT
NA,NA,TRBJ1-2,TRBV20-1,CSAATERLYGYTF,TGCAGTGCCGCGACAGAAAGGCTCTATGGCTACACCTTC
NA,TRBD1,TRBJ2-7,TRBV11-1,CPSSGQGREQYF,TGTCCCAGCAGCGGACAGGGGCGTGAACAGTACTTC
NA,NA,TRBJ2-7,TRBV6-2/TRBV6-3,CASNRGKLGEQYF,TGTGCCAGCAATCGCGGGAAGCTGGGCGAGCAGTACTTC
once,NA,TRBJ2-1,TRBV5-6,CASSTFKGGSNEQLF,TGTGCCAGCAGCACCTTTAAGGGAGGTAGCAATGAGCAGCTCTTC
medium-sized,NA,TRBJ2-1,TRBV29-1,CSVRRGDEQFF,TGCAGCGTTCGGCGAGGCGATGAGCAGTTCTTC
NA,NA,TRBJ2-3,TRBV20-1,CSEIDLRGPSSYTQYF,TGCAGTGAGATCGACCTTCGCGGGCCGAGCTCATATACCCAGTATTTT
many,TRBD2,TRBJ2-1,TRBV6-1,CASGLAASYNEQFF,TGTGCCAGCGGTCTAGCGGCCTCCTACAATGAGCAGTTCTTC
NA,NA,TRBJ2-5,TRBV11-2,CASSSLGKETQYF,TGTGCCAGCAGCTCTCTAGGAAAGGAGACCCAGTACTTC
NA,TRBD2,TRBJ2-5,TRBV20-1,CSASGRALAQETQYF,TGCAGTGCTAGCGGGAGGGCGCTGGCCCAAGAGACCCAGTACTTC
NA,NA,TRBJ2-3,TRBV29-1,CSAESRRGATQYF,TGCAGCGCTGAATCTAGGAGGGGAGCTACGCAGTATTTT
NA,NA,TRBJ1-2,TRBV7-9,CASGRSYGCTF,TGTGCCAGCGGACGGTCTTATGGCTGCACCTTC
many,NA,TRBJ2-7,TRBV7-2,CASSLGVYEQYF,TGTGCCAGCAGCCTAGGGGTGTACGAGCAGTACTTC
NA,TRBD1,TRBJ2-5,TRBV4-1,CASSPSDRAEETQYF,TGCGCCAGCAGCCCATCGGACAGGGCGGAAGAGACCCAGTACTTC
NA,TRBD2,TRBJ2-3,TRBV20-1,CSATSTGGPTDTRCF,TGCAGTGCTACCTCAACGGGAGGGCCAACAGATACGCGGTGTTTT
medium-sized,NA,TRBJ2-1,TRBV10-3,CAISNRVSGSGEQFF,TGTGCCATCAGCAACCGGGTATCGGGTAGTGGTGAGCAGTTCTTC
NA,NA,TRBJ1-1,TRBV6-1,CASSVEGLNSEAYF,TGTGCCAGCAGCGTCGAGGGCTTGAACTCTGAAGCTTACTTT
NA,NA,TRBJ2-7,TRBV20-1,CSAASGTGGPEQHF,TGCAGTGCTGCTTCCGGGACCGGGGGCCCCGAGCAGCACTTC
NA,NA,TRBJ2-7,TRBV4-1,CTSSQEGSSVGEQYF,TGCACCAGCAGCCAAGAGGGGTCCTCGGTAGGCGAGCAGTACTTC
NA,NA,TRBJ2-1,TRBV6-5,CASGYGRGCNEQFF,TGTGCCAGCGGTTATGGCCGCGGGTGCAATGAGCAGTTCTTC
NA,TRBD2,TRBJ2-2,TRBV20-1,CSARPAERGGTGKLFF,TGCAGTGCCAGACCCGCCGAGCGGGGCGGGACCGGGAAGCTGTTTTTT
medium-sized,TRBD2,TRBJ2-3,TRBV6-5,CASSSLAASTDTQYF,TGTGCCAGCAGTTCTCTAGCGGCTAGCACAGATACGCAGTATTTT
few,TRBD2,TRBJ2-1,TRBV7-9,CASSWDGGDEQFF,TGTGCCAGCAGCTGGGATGGGGGGGATGAGCAGTTCTTC
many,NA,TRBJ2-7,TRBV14,CASSQELTGFSYEQYF,TGTGCCAGCAGCCAAGAGTTAACAGGATTCTCCTACGAGCAGTACTTC
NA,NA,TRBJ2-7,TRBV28,CASSFSLTTYEQYF,TGTGCCAGCAGTTTCTCACTGACTACCTACGAGCAGTACTTC
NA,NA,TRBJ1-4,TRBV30,CAWSVPDGYEKLLF,TGTGCCTGGAGTGTACCTGACGGATATGAAAAACTGCTTTTC
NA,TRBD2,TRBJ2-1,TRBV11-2,CASSGAGASAIDEQFF,TGTGCTAGCAGCGGGGCTGGGGCTTCGGCCATCGATGAGCAGTTCTTC
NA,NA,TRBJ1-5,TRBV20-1,CIARDNGRSNQPQHF,TGCATTGCTAGGGACAACGGGAGAAGCAATCAGCCCCAGCATTTT
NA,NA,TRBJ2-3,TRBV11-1,CASSLAGSPDTQYF,TGTGCCAGCAGCTTAGCGGGTAGCCCAGATACGCAGTATTTT
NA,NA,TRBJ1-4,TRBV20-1,CSARDGPNEKLLF,TGCAGTGCTAGAGACGGCCCCAACGAAAAACTGCTTTTT
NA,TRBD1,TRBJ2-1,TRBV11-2,CASSLVDRGCFYTEYFF,TGTGCCAGCAGCTTAGTGGACAGGGGGTGCTTCTACACTGAATATTTCTTC
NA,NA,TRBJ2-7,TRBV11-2,CISSAGNYEQYF,TGTATCAGCAGCGCCGGCAACTACGAGCAGTACTTC
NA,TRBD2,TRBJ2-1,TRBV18,CASSPAVGRELEQFF,TGTGCCAGCTCACCCGCTGTAGGGCGGGAGCTTGAGCAGTTCTTC
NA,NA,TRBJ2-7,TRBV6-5,CASSTQKGTNEQYF,TGTGCCAGCTCCACACAGAAGGGGACCAACGAGCAGTACTTC
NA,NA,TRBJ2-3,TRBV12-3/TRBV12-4,CASKPDLAQDTQYF,TGTGCCAGCAAACCCGATTTAGCACAAGATACGCAGTATTTT
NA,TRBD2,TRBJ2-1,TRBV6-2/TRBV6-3,CVSTGLAGYNAQFF,TGTGTCAGCACCGGACTAGCGGGTTACAATGCGCAGTTCTTC
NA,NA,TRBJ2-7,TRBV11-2,CASVLDGTGTYEQYF,TGTGCCAGCGTCTTAGATGGGACGGGTACCTACGAGCAGTACTTC